The 8 T cell receptor beta chains presented below share a single source sample, sequenced in a study of T cells in Graves' hyperthyroidism and ophthalmopathy. The CDR3 regions of TCR beta were amplified from RNA transcripts. Researchers ran a first-round RT-PCR on the TCR CDR3 using the HTBI primer set. TCRdb reprocessed the multiplex PCR reads with MiXCR, giving one entry per CDR3 protein. This sample yields hundreds of thousands of distinct CDR3 sequences, of which about 20% are seen a single time; 3% to 4% belongs to the top ten. Sequencing was done on a sample of blood. The receptors stem from a woman aged 18-35 years with Graves' hyperthyroidism.

This clonotype was seen a few times. The V and J genes are TRBV2 and TRBJ1-1; TRBD1 matches 8 bases. With 10 bases clipped from V and 1 base from J, the junction kept 5 bases outside the gene matches. This CDR3 is 13 amino acids long. Germline values: CDR1 SNHLY, CDR2 FYNNEI. The CDR3 coding sequence is TGTGCCACCAGGCAGGGGGCGAACACTGAAGCTTTCTTT. Protein product: CATRQGANTEAFF.

Notes on this clonotype: A much larger clone differs by one base, so this may be a read error. V usage is TRBV7-2 and J usage is TRBJ2-3, with 10 bases identical to TRBD2. Germline V lookup: CDR1 SGHTA, CDR2 FQGNSA. This CDR3 contains 18 residues. The CDR3 reads CASSLAAPAGGWVDTRYF. In DNA, the CDR3 is TGTGCCAGCAGCTTGGCGGCCCCAGCGGGGGGGTGGGTGGATACGCGGTATTTT. The full variable domain, rest sourced from reference TRBV7-2 and TRBJ2-3, is GAGVSQSPSNKVTEKGKDVELRCDPISGHTALYWYRQSLGQGLEFLIYFQGNSAPDKSGLPSDRFSAERTGGSVSTLTIQRTQQEDSAVYLCASSLAAPAGGWVDTRYFGPGTRLTVL.

This clonotype was seen many times. The chain has TRBV5-1 and TRBJ2-2, with TRBD2 as a possible D gene (7 bases). Germline lookup yields CDR1 SGHRS and CDR2 YFSETQ. The CDR3 is 16 amino acids. V was cut by 3 bases and J by 5 bases, with 17 bases left in between. CDR3 region: CASSYRGRGGTGELFF. CDR3 sequence (DNA): TGCGCCAGCAGCTATCGAGGCAGGGGAGGGACCGGGGAGCTGTTTTTT.

The sample holds many counts of this clonotype. The V call is TRBV30, the J call TRBJ1-1; D remains unclear. V was shortened by 3 bases and J by 0 bases, with 8 bases between the two germline ends. The length of the CDR3 is 13 residues. CDR1 and CDR2 from the germline V gene are GTSNPN and SVGIG (reference sequence). CDR3 coding DNA: TGTGCCTGGAGAAGAGGTGTGAACACTGAAGCTTTCTTT. It translates to CAWRRGVNTEAFF.

In nucleotides, the CDR3 is TGTGCCAGCAGTTTACATAGCGGGAGGGCCGCGTCCTACGAGCAGTACTTC. It encodes CASSLHSGRAASYEQYF. The chain joins TRBV12-3 or TRBV12-4 to TRBJ2-7; 11 bases map to TRBD2. The CDR3 length is 17 residues. The V gene end was trimmed by 2 bases and the J gene end by 1 base; junction bases not matched to a gene: 7.

This clonotype was detected many times. This chain connects TRBV24-1 to TRBJ2-2; TRBD1 matches 9 bases. V trimming: 7 bases; J trimming: 1 base; junction bases outside the gene matches: 6. This CDR3 contains 16 residues. Germline assignment: CDR1 KGHDR and CDR2 SFDVKD. The CDR3 DNA reads TGTGCCACCAGGGGACCGGGACAGGGGAACACCGGGGAGCTGTTTTTT. It is translated as CATRGPGQGNTGELFF.

This clonotype was seen at least ten times. The gene calls are TRBV15 and TRBJ1-5; TRBD1 agrees at 10 bases. V trimming: 6 bases; J trimming: 6 bases; junction bases outside the gene matches: 5. This CDR3 has 14 amino acids. The germline V gene encodes CDR1 LNHNV and CDR2 YYDKDF (reference sequence). Here the CDR3 reads CATRRQGARQPQHF. DNA for the CDR3: TGTGCCACCAGACGACAGGGGGCTCGTCAGCCCCAGCATTTT.

This clonotype appeared a few times. At one end the junction does not follow the germline gene, possibly because of a read error. The chain uses TRBV7-2 and TRBJ1-1; D is unresolved. The CDR3 runs 13 residues. The germline V gene has CDR1 SGHTA and CDR2 FQGNSA. The CDR3 region is CASSLDRYTEACF. CDR3 sequence (DNA): TGTGCCAGCAGCTTGGATAGATACACTGAAGCTTGCTTT.